Each of the 26 T cell receptor beta chains below was sequenced from the same sample in a study of radiotherapy plus CTLA-4 blockade in lung cancer. Some clones are missing from TCRdb's copy, which holds only in-frame ones; the method was immunoSEQ multiplex PCR. The table records 90,000 or so clones, 83% of them present only once. The input for sequencing was peripheral blood, taken from a patient treated with radiotherapy plus ipilimumab. Receptors were obtained from a human donor with non-small cell lung cancer who had stable disease on radiotherapy plus ipilimumab.

This chain connects TRBV14 to TRBJ2-3; 9 bases align to TRBD2. The trim removed 0 bases at V and 5 bases at J, leaving 9 bases unmatched. Germline V gene sequence: CDR1 SGHDN, CDR2 FVKESK. The CDR3 contains 17 residues. The CDR3 spells CASSQERSGRFQDTQYF. The DNA for the CDR3 is TGTGCCAGCAGCCAAGAACGCAGCGGGAGGTTTCAAGATACGCAGTATTTT.

The V and J genes are TRBV10-2 and TRBJ2-2; D is ambiguous. This CDR3 is built from 14 residues. Trimming took 10 bases from V and 3 from J, leaving 15 bases between them. Germline CDR1 is WSHSY and CDR2 is SAAADI. This CDR3 is CATSLSPHTGELFF. Here the CDR3 DNA reads TGCGCCACTAGTTTGTCACCCCACACCGGGGAGCTGTTTTTT.

The chain joins TRBV2 to TRBJ1-1, with TRBD1 identical over 9 bases. Germline CDR1 is SNHLY and CDR2 is FYNNEI. This CDR3 has 15 residues. Trimming removed 6 bases from V and 5 bases from J; junction bases left unmatched: 10. CDR3 sequence reads: CASSDPQGAKTEAFF. CDR3 DNA sequence: TGTGCCAGCAGCGATCCACAGGGGGCTAAGACTGAAGCTTTCTTT. The entire variable domain, with the rest obtained from reference TRBV2 and TRBJ1-1, is as follows: EPEVTQTPSHQVTQMGQEVILRCVPISNHLYFYWYRQILGQKVEFLVSFYNNEISEKSEIFDDQFSVERPDGSNFTLKIRSTKLEDSAMYFCASSDPQGAKTEAFFGQGTRLTVV.

This clone is a singleton in its sample. This chain joins TRBV5-3 and TRBJ1-5, with TRBD1 identical over 7 bases. TRBV5-3 is known as an ORF, though its function is uncertain. This CDR3 has 15 amino acids. The V and J ends lost 0 bases and 5 bases, in that order; junction bases with no gene match: 5. The CDR3 protein is CARSLDRGGDQPQHF. The DNA for the CDR3 is TGTGCCAGAAGCTTGGACAGGGGTGGCGATCAGCCCCAGCATTTT.

V gene TRBV27 combines with J gene TRBJ1-4, with 9 bases fitting TRBD1. The CDR3 length is 14 residues. CDR1 and CDR2 from the germline V gene are MNHEY and SMNVEV (reference sequence). The J segment lost 5 bases and the V segment lost 5 bases, leaving 3 bases of the junction unmatched. DNA for the CDR3: TGTGCCAGCAGTCCTGACAGGGGGAATGAAAAACTGTTTTTT. It specifies CASSPDRGNEKLFF. The entire variable domain, with the rest obtained from reference TRBV27 and TRBJ1-4, is as follows: EAQVTQNPRYLITVTGKKLTVTCSQNMNHEYMSWYRQDPGLGLRQIYYSMNVEVTDKGDVPEGYKVSRKEKRNFPLILESPSPNQTSLYFCASSPDRGNEKLFFGSGTQLSVL.

The chain is built from TRBV29-1 and TRBJ1-1, with 10 bases lining up with TRBD1. CDR3 size: 13 residues. Germline CDR1 is SQVTM and CDR2 is ANQGSEA. J lost 1 base, V lost 5 bases, and 1 base had no gene match. The chain's CDR3 is CSVWDRGNTEAFF. Written as DNA, the CDR3 is TGCAGCGTTTGGGACAGGGGGAACACTGAAGCTTTCTTT.

The chain joins TRBV9 to TRBJ1-6; maybe TRBD1 (5 bases). CDR3 size: 15 residues. Germline CDR1 SGDLS, CDR2 YYNGEE. The V end lost 3 bases, the J end lost 7 bases, and 14 bases lay between the germline ends. CDR3 sequence (DNA): TGTGCCAGCAGCGGGGGACTGGGGGAGAATTCACCCCTCCACTTT. Encoded protein: CASSGGLGENSPLHF.

The rearrangement uses TRBV5-4 and TRBJ2-2; D perhaps matches TRBD2 (6 bases). Germline CDR1 and CDR2: SGHNT and YYREEE (reference sequence). There are 16 residues in the CDR3. V was pared by 0 bases and J by 1 base, with 10 bases between. CDR3 sequence (DNA): TGTGCCAGCAGCTTGGCCAGCGGGTTGAACACCGGGGAGCTGTTTTTT. Translating it yields CASSLASGLNTGELFF.

The chain employs TRBV4-1 and TRBJ2-7; D is unresolved. Germline lookup yields CDR1 MGHRA and CDR2 YSYEKL. The V and J ends lost 0 bases and 2 bases respectively, with 8 bases between them. The CDR3 sequence is 14 residues long. CDR3 coding DNA: TGCGCCAGCAGCCAAGAAGGGAAGGCCTACGAGCAGTACTTC. Amino acids: CASSQEGKAYEQYF.

The chain employs TRBV18 and TRBJ2-1, with TRBD1 matching over 7 bases. The V gene's germline CDR1 is KGHSH and CDR2 LQKENI. This CDR3 is 15 amino acids long. Trimming cost V 3 bases and J 8 bases; bases outside gene matches: 10. CDR3: CASSPYRGNDDEQFF. In nucleotides, the CDR3 is TGTGCCAGCTCACCCTACAGGGGAAACGACGATGAGCAGTTCTTC.

V usage is TRBV6-1 and J usage is TRBJ2-7, with 9 bases fitting TRBD1. The CDR3 extends over 15 amino acids. Germline V gene lookup returns CDR1 MNHNS and CDR2 SASEGT. J was trimmed by 2 bases and V by 6 bases; bases with no gene match: 8. The CDR3 sequence: CASRPGQGSTYEQYF. CDR3 coding DNA: TGTGCCAGCAGACCTGGACAGGGGTCGACCTACGAGCAGTACTTC.

The V and J genes are TRBV30 and TRBJ1-1; D is perhaps TRBD1 (5 bases). In germline, CDR1 is GTSNPN, CDR2 SVGIG (reference sequence). This CDR3 has 16 amino acids. The V gene lost 1 base and the J gene lost 0 bases, with 15 bases spanning the gap. The CDR3 loop reads CAWSGGVGNMNTEAFF. The CDR3 DNA sequence: TGTGCCTGGAGTGGAGGGGTGGGAAACATGAACACTGAAGCTTTCTTT.

The chain links TRBV29-1 to TRBJ1-4; TRBD1 might be the D (5 bases). Germline values: CDR1 SQVTM, CDR2 ANQGSEA. V lost 3 bases to trimming and J lost 4 bases, with 12 bases between them. This CDR3 is built from 14 residues. CDR3 nucleotide sequence: TGCAGCGTTGAGGTGGGGGGGGGTAATGAAAAACTGTTTTTT. It translates to CSVEVGGGNEKLFF.

The V and J genes are TRBV5-5 and TRBJ2-1; 9 bases are a match to TRBD2. The CDR3 is 15 amino acids. V lost 0 bases to trimming and J lost 4 bases; unmatched junction nucleotides: 2. Germline-derived CDR1 and CDR2 are SGHKS and YYEKEE (reference sequence). The CDR3 here is CASSLEGLAYNEQFF. CDR3 nucleotides: TGTGCCAGCAGCTTGGAGGGACTAGCTTACAATGAGCAGTTCTTC.

The J gene is TRBJ2-1, the V gene TRBV6-5; 12 positions agree with TRBD2. Germline CDR1 is MNHEY and CDR2 is SVGAGI. The length of the CDR3 is 14 residues. V trimming: 2 bases; J trimming: 7 bases; junction bases outside the gene matches: 0. The CDR3 loop is CASSYGLAGNEQFF. As DNA, the CDR3 is TGTGCCAGCAGTTACGGACTAGCGGGAAATGAGCAGTTCTTC.

This chain joins TRBV6-1 and TRBJ2-5; a possible D gene is TRBD2 (6 bases). This CDR3 region has 14 residues. The V end was cut by 1 base, the J end by 3 bases, with 9 bases between. Germline lookup yields CDR1 MNHNS and CDR2 SASEGT. CDR3 sequence reads: CASSEVGGKETQYF. CDR3 coding DNA: TGTGCCAGCAGTGAAGTCGGAGGGAAAGAGACCCAGTACTTC.

This clone has just one count. V and J are TRBV9 and TRBJ2-5; 7 bases line up with TRBD2. V shed 0 bases and J 7 bases; nucleotides not matched to a gene: 15. From germline, CDR1 is SGDLS and CDR2 YYNGEE. This CDR3 spans 17 amino acids. CDR3 bases: TGTGCCAGCAGCGTAGCTGGGGGGGGGAACCCTTCAGGGACCCAGTACTTC. Protein: CASSVAGGGNPSGTQYF.

The rearrangement links TRBV29-1 to TRBJ2-3; 11 bases line up with TRBD1. After removal of 4 bases from V and 5 bases from J, the junction contained 11 bases not matched to a gene. Germline assignment: CDR1 SQVTM and CDR2 ANQGSEA. This CDR3 spans 16 amino acids. For the CDR3, the DNA is TGCAGCGTTGCACACTCCGGGACAGGGGGTGGAGATACGCAGTATTTT. It is translated as CSVAHSGTGGGDTQYF.

The chain employs TRBV5-1 and TRBJ1-1; D remains unclear. The CDR3 extends over 14 amino acids. Trimming shortened V by 1 base and J by 2 bases, and 9 bases separated the two germline ends. Germline CDR1 reads SGHRS; CDR2 reads YFSETQ. The CDR3 DNA reads as TGCGCCAGCAGCTTGCAGGTGGCAAACACTGAAGCTTTCTTT. Its translation: CASSLQVANTEAFF. Variable domain in full (rest from reference TRBV5-1 and TRBJ1-1): KAGVTQTPRYLIKTRGQQVTLSCSPISGHRSVSWYQQTPGQGLQFLFEYFSETQRNKGNFPGRFSGRQFSNSRSEMNVSTLELGDSALYLCASSLQVANTEAFFGQGTRLTVV.

About this clone itself: This sample also contains other DNA sequences that code for the same CDR3. J is TRBJ1-2 and V is TRBV19, with unresolved D. This CDR3 has 11 amino acids. In germline, CDR1 is LNHDA, CDR2 SQIVND (reference sequence). V was cut by 3 bases and J by 5 bases, with 4 bases left in between. CDR3 sequence: CASSIRYGYTF. The CDR3 region has the DNA TGTGCCAGTAGTATTCGTTATGGCTACACCTTC. Filled out from reference TRBV19 and TRBJ1-2, the complete variable domain reads DGGITQSPKYLFRKEGQNVTLSCEQNLNHDAMYWYRQDPGQGLRLIYYSQIVNDFQKGDIAEGYSVSREKKESFPLTVTSAQKNPTAFYLCASSIRYGYTFGSGTRLTVV.

The chain recombines TRBV18 with TRBJ2-5; 8 nucleotides match TRBD2. This CDR3 comprises 16 residues. Losses at the gene ends were 6 bases for V and 1 base for J; bases not matched to a gene: 10. The germline CDR1 and CDR2 sequences are KGHSH and LQKENI. CDR3 loop: CASSPLPSGSQETQYF. In nucleotides, the CDR3 is TGTGCCAGCTCGCCGCTCCCTAGCGGGTCCCAAGAGACCCAGTACTTC. The whole variable domain, filled in from reference TRBV18 and TRBJ2-5, reads NAGVMQNPRHLVRRRGQEARLRCSPMKGHSHVYWYRQLPEEGLKFMVYLQKENIIDESGMPKERFSAEFPKEGPSILRIQQVVRGDSAAYFCASSPLPSGSQETQYFGPGTRLLVL.

This sequence joins TRBV9 and TRBJ1-2; D is unclear. The length of the CDR3 is 11 residues. Per germline, CDR1 SGDLS and CDR2 YYNGEE. V shed 3 bases and J shed 1 base, with 1 base lying between them. Here the CDR3 DNA reads TGTGCCAGCAGCGATAACTATGGCTACACCTTC. Translated: CASSDNYGYTF.

The chain couples TRBV7-2 to TRBJ1-4, with 7 bases fitting TRBD1. Per germline, CDR1 SGHTA and CDR2 FQGNSA. The CDR3 covers 16 residues. J was trimmed by 7 bases and V by 0 bases; bases with no gene match: 8. The CDR3 DNA is TGTGCCAGCAGCTTAGCGATAGGGGGCGGCGTTGAAAAACTGTTTTTT. Translation: CASSLAIGGGVEKLFF.

This clone was observed a single time. The V call is TRBV11-3, the J call TRBJ2-1; possibly TRBD2 for D (5 bases). The germline CDR1 and CDR2 sequences are SGHNT and YENEEA. V dropped 5 bases and J dropped 5 bases, with 10 bases sitting between them. There are 13 residues in the CDR3. This CDR3 reads CASSLVGDNEQFF. CDR3 sequence (DNA): TGTGCCAGCAGCCTCGTGGGAGACAATGAGCAGTTCTTC.

The CDR3 is CASSQEGTGVYNEQFF. Written as DNA, the CDR3 is TGCGCCAGCAGCCAAGAAGGGACAGGGGTTTACAATGAGCAGTTCTTC. The V call is TRBV4-1, the J call TRBJ2-1, with 10 positions matching TRBD1. After removal of 0 bases from V and 4 bases from J, the junction contained 3 bases not matched to a gene. This CDR3 has 16 residues. Germline CDR1 and CDR2: MGHRA and YSYEKL.

This clone has a handful of counts. The DNA for the CDR3 is TGTGCCAGCAGCGTCGGCCCGGGGAAGAACACTGAAGCTTTCTTT. Translated, it gives CASSVGPGKNTEAFF. The rearrangement uses TRBV9 and TRBJ1-1; D is unclear. The length of the CDR3 is 15 residues. The ends were cut back, 2 bases at V and 1 base at J, with 12 bases in the middle. Germline assignment: CDR1 SGDLS and CDR2 YYNGEE.